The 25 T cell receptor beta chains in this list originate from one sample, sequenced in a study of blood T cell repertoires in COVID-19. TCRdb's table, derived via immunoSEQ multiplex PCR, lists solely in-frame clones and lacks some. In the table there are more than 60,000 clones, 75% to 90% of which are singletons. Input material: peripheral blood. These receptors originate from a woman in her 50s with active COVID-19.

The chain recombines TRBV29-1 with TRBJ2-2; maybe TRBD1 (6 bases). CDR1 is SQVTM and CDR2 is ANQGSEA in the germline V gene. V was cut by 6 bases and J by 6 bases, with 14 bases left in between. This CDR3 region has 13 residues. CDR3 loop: CSVLINRAGELFF. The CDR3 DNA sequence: TGCAGCGTCCTAATAAACAGGGCCGGGGAGCTGTTTTTT.

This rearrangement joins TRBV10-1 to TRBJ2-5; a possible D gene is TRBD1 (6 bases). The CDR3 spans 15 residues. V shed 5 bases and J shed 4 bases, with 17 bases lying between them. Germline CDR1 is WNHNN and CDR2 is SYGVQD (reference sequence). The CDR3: CASSPTGIVPETQYF. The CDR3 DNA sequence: TGCGCCAGCAGTCCTACAGGGATAGTTCCAGAGACCCAGTACTTC.

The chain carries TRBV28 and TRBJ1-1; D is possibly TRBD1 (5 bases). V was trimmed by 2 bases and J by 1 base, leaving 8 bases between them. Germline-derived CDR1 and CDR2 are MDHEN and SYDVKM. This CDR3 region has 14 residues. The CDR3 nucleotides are TGTGCCAGCAGTTTAGGGAGGGGGAACACTGAAGCTTTCTTT. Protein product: CASSLGRGNTEAFF.

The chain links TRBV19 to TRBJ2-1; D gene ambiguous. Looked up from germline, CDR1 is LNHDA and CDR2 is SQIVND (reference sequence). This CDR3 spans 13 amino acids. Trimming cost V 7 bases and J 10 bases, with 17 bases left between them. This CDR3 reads CASKPSWPGEQFF. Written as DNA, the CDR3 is TGTGCCAGTAAACCCTCATGGCCAGGCGAGCAGTTCTTC.

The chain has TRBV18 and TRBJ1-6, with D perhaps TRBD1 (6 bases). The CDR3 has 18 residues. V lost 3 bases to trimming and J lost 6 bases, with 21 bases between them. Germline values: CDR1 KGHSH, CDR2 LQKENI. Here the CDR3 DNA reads TGTGCCAGCTCACCCGACCTGGGAAGCCAAGGGGGTAATTCACCCCTCCACTTT. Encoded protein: CASSPDLGSQGGNSPLHF.

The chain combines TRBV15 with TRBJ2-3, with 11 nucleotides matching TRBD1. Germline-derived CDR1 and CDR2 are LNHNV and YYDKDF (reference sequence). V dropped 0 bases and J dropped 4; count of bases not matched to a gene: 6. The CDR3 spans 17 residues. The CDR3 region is CATSRDPPGQGADTQYF. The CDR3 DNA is TGTGCCACCAGCAGAGATCCCCCGGGACAGGGGGCAGATACGCAGTATTTT. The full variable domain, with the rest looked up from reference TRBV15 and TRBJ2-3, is DAMVIQNPRYQVTQFGKPVTLSCSQTLNHNVMYWYQQKSSQAPKLLFHYYDKDFNNEADTPDNFQSRRPNTSFCFLDIRSPGLGDTAMYLCATSRDPPGQGADTQYFGPGTRLTVL.

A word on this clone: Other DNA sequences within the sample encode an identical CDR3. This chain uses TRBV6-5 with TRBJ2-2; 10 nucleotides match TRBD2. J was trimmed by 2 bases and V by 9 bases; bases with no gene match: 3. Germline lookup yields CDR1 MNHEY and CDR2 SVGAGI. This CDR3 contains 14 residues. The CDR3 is CASSSGGNTGELFF. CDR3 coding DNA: TGTGCCAGTTCTAGCGGGGGAAACACCGGGGAGCTGTTTTTT.

The CDR3 spells CASSFSLSSYNSPLHF. CDR3 nucleotide sequence: TGTGCCAGCAGTTTTTCGCTGAGCTCCTATAATTCACCCCTCCACTTT. This chain links TRBV28 with TRBJ1-6, with no clear D. The CDR3 length is 16 residues. CDR1 is MDHEN and CDR2 is SYDVKM in the germline V gene. Trimming pared 3 bases from V and 0 bases from J, leaving 9 bases between.

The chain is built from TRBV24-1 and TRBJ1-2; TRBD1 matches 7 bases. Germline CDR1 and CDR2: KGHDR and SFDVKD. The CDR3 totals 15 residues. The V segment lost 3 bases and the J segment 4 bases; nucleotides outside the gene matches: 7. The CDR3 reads CATSDPDRPGYGYTF. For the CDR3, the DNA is TGTGCCACCAGTGATCCGGACAGGCCCGGCTATGGCTACACCTTC.

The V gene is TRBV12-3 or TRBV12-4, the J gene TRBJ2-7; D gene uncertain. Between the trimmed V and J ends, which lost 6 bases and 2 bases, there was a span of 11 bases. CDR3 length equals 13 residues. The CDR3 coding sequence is TGTGCCAGCAGGTCGACTCCTACCTACGAGCAGTACTTC. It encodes CASRSTPTYEQYF.

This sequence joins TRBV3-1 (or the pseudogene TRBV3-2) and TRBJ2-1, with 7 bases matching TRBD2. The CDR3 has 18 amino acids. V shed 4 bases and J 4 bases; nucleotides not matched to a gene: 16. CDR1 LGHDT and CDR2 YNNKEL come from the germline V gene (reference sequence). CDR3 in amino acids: CASSRPGASGGLYNEQFF. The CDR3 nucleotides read TGTGCCAGCAGCCGCCCCGGGGCTAGCGGAGGTTTATACAATGAGCAGTTCTTC.

CDR3 DNA: TGTGCCAGCAGTTTATCAGGGGAGACCCAGTACTTC. It is translated as CASSLSGETQYF. The V and J genes are TRBV28 and TRBJ2-5, with D possibly TRBD1 on 5 matching bases. The CDR3 loop spans 12 amino acids. Germline CDR1 and CDR2: MDHEN and SYDVKM. Trimming took 1 base from V and 5 from J, leaving 5 bases between them.

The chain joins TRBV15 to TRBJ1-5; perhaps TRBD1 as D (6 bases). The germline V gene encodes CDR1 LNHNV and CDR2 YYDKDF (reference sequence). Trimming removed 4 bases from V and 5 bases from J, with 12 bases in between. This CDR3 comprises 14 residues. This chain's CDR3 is CATSTQGPDQPQHF. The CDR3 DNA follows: TGTGCCACCAGCACACAGGGACCTGATCAGCCCCAGCATTTT.

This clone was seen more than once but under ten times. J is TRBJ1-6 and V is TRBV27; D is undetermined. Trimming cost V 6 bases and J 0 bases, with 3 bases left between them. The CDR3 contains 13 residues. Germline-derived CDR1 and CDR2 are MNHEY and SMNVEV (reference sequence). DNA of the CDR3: TGTGCCAGCAGCAACTCCTATAATTCACCCCTCCACTTT. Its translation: CASSNSYNSPLHF.

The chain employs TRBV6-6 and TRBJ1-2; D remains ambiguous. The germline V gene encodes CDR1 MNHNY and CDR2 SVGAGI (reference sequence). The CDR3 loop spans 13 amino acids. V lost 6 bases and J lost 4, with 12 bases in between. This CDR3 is CASRTAGSYGYTF. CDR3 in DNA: TGTGCCAGCAGAACCGCGGGGTCCTATGGCTACACCTTC.

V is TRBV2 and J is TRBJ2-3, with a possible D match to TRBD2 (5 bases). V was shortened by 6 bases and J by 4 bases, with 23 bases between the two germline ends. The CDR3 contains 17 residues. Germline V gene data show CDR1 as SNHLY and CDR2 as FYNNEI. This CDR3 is CASREFGIRSDPDTQYF. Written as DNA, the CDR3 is TGTGCCAGCAGGGAATTCGGGATACGTAGCGACCCAGATACGCAGTATTTT.

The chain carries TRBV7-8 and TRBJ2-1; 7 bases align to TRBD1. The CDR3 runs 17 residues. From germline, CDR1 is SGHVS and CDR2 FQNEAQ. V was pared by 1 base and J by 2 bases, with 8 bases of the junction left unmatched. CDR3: CASSLGQGNPPYNEQFF. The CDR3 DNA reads TGTGCCAGCAGCTTAGGACAGGGAAACCCCCCCTACAATGAGCAGTTCTTC.

CDR3: CASSPSPSVSTDTQYF. CDR3 nucleotides: TGTGCCAGCAGCCCGTCCCCTAGCGTAAGCACAGATACGCAGTATTTT. The V call is TRBV11-2, the J call TRBJ2-3; possibly TRBD2 for D (6 bases). Germline CDR1 is SGHAT and CDR2 is FQNNGV. Deletions cut 5 bases from V and 0 bases from J, with 15 bases between. The CDR3 totals 16 residues.

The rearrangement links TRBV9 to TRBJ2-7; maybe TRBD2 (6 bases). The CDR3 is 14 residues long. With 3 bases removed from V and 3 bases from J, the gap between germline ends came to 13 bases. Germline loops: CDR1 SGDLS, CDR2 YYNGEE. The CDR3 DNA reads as TGTGCCAGCAGCGCAGGAGGGTCTGTCTACGAGCAGTACTTC. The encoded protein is CASSAGGSVYEQYF.

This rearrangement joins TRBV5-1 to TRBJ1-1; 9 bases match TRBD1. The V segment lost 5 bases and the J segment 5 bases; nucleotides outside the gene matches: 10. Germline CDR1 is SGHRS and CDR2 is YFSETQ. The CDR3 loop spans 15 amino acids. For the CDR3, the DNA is TGCGCCAGCAGGCCCGGGACAGGGTTTGGGACTGAAGCTTTCTTT. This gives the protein CASRPGTGFGTEAFF. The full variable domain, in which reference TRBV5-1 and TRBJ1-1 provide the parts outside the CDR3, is KAGVTQTPRYLIKTRGQQVTLSCSPISGHRSVSWYQQTPGQGLQFLFEYFSETQRNKGNFPGRFSGRQFSNSRSEMNVSTLELGDSALYLCASRPGTGFGTEAFFGQGTRLTVV.

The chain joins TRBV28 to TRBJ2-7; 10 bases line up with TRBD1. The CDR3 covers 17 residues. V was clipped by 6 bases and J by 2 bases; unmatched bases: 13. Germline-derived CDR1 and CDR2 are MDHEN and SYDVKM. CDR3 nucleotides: TGTGCCAGCAGCCCCGACAGGGGGCGCCTTTACACCTACGAGCAGTACTTC. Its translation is CASSPDRGRLYTYEQYF.

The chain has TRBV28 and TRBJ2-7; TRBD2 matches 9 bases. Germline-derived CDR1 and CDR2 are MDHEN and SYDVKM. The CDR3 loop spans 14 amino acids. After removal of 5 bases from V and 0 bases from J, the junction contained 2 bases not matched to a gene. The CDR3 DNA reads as TGTGCCAGCAGTCTAGCGGGAATCTCCTACGAGCAGTACTTC. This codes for CASSLAGISYEQYF.

The CDR3 loop reads CASSLPLGGEDNEQFF. The CDR3 nucleotides read TGTGCCAGCAGCTTACCCCTAGGGGGAGAAGACAATGAGCAGTTCTTC. This rearrangement joins TRBV7-9 to TRBJ2-1; perhaps TRBD1 as D (6 bases). The CDR3 has 16 residues. CDR1 is SEHNR, CDR2 FQNEAQ, per germline (reference sequence). V dropped 2 bases and J dropped 5 bases, with 16 bases sitting between them.

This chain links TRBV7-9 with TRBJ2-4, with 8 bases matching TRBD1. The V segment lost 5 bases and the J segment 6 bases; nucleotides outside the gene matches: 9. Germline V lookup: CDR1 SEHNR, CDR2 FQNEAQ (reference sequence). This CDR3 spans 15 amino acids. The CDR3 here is CASSTARDRRNIQYF. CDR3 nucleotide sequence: TGTGCCAGCAGCACGGCTAGGGACAGGAGAAACATTCAGTACTTC.

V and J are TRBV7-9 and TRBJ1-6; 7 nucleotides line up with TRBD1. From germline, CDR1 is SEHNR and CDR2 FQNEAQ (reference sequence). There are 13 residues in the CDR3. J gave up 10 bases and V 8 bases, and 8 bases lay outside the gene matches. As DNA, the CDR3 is TGTGCCAGCGGAACAGGGGTTGGGTCACCCCTCCACTTT. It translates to CASGTGVGSPLHF.